This T cell receptor beta chain was captured in a study of CD8 T cells in Susac syndrome. With random hexamers, 0.5 to 1 ug RNA was reverse transcribed. Multiplex immunoSEQ PCR targeted 54 Vbeta and 13 Jbeta TCR beta segments. One entry per CDR3 protein results from TCRdb running MiXCR on the immunoSEQ multiplex PCR reads. The sample consists of about 200,000 distinct CDR3 sequences, more than 85% of them appearing once. TCR beta sequences were obtained from blood CD8+ and CD4+ T cells. This sequence was found in a human donor with Susac syndrome. The sample comprised CD4+ T cells from PBMCs.

DNA of the CDR3: TGTGCCAGCAGGAGATCCGAAGAGACCCAGTACTTC. Encoded protein: CASRRSEETQYF. The rearrangement joins TRBV5-6 to TRBJ2-5; D gene unclear. CDR1 SGHDT and CDR2 YYEEEE come from the germline V gene. V was shortened by 5 bases and J by 3 bases, with 8 bases between the two germline ends. The CDR3 has 12 residues.